This is a list of T cell receptor beta chains from one sample in a study of cytomegalovirus exposure and HLA in healthy donors. Produced via immunoSEQ multiplex PCR; TCRdb's table is partial and in-frame only. The sample consists of 200,000 or so clones, around 80% of them appearing once. The sample taken for sequencing was PBMCs. These receptors originate from a male donor in good health and CMV-seronegative. Each CDR3 is given with its conserved first and last residue.

15 | TRBV19 | CASGLAGVDTGELFF
14 | TRBV7-3 | CASSLKAGGNIQYF
16 | TRBV15 | CATSREIRDSSYEQYF
12 | TRBV7-2 | CASSFSTDTQYF
15 | TRBV6-1 | CASSAPSVLTGEQYF
12 | TRBV29-1 | CSVEGRGYGYTF
15 | TRBV9 | CASSAEGAVAEKLFF
14 | TRBV14 | CASSQDLARPGQYF
13 | TRBV2 | CASGRTGVTEAFF
18 | TRBV5-4 | CASSFGLAGGQEKYEQYF
14 | TRBV29-1 | CSAGTGGVGNTIYF
16 | TRBV14 | CASSQELNRVAYEQYF
14 | TRBV29-1 | CSVVLAGGNNEQFF
16 | TRBV7-9 | CASSPVGPGPNTEAFF
15 | TRBV7-8 | CASSLTGTENSPLHF
14 | TRBV6-1 | CASRPGQGAWGYTF
14 | TRBV2 | CASSEIRGIPLLVF
12 | TRBV2 | CATRGRDYEQYF
15 | TRBV9 | CASSVGLAGDNEQFF
16 | TRBV18 | CASSPLDEGGGNTIYF
15 | TRBV5-4 | CASSPGTSGSREQYF
13 | TRBV19 | CASSRGPTGELFF
12 | TRBV6-6 | CASSQISETQYF
14 | TRBV5-1 | CASSYRGRGEKLFF
15 | TRBV7-9 | CASSFVSRGGNEQFF
16 | TRBV7-3 | CASSLRASGNLNEQFF
13 | TRBV6-1 | CASTPGTNEKLFF
13 | TRBV19 | CASSIDLSNEQFF
13 | TRBV6-1 | CASRSTGNTEAFF
16 | TRBV9 | CASSSGTPFSNYGYTF
15 | TRBV18 | CASSRGLSGANVLTF
14 | TRBV5-1 | CASTLTSGYNEQFF
18 | TRBV4-1 | CASSPLRDRGMSGNTIYF
12 | TRBV25-1 | CATNAGGNEQFF
15 | TRBV5-1 | CASSLGLAYAPEAFF
14 | TRBV5-4 | CASSRGVLRTEAFF
14 | TRBV28 | CASSEGPGHYEQYF
14 | TRBV27 | CASSPWDRNYGYTF
12 | TRBV28 | CASSSRGGELFF
17 | TRBV18 | CASSLYTGVAMNTEAFF